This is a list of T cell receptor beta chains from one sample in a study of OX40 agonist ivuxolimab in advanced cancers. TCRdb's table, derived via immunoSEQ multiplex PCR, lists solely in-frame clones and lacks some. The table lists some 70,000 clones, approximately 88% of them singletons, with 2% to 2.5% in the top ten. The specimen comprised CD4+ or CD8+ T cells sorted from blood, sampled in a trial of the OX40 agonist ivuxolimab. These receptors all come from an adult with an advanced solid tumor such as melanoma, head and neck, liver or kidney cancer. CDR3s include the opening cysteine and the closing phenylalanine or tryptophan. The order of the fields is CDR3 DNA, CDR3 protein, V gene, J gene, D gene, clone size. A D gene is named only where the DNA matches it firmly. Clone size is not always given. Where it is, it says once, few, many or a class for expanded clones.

TGTGCCATCAGTGAGTCGTCGGGTCACTACAATGAGCAGTTCTTC	CAISESSGHYNEQFF	TRBV10-3	TRBJ2-1	NA	NA
TGTGCCAGCAGTTACCCCGAAATGGATGAGCAGTTCTTC	CASSYPEMDEQFF	TRBV6-6	TRBJ2-1	NA	NA
TGCAGCGTAGGACAGGGAGGGGGTGAAAAACTGTTTTTT	CSVGQGGGEKLFF	TRBV29-1	TRBJ1-4	TRBD1	NA
TGTGCCAGCTCCACCCAGGGAGGGAGTGGGTCAGATACGCAGTATTTT	CASSTQGGSGSDTQYF	TRBV18	TRBJ2-3	TRBD2	once
TGTGCCAGCAGCCCCTCTAGGGGGAACACTGAAGCTTTCTTT	CASSPSRGNTEAFF	TRBV7-9	TRBJ1-1	NA	once
TGTGCCAGCAGCTTAGACTTGCAGAATCAAGAGACCCAGTACTTC	CASSLDLQNQETQYF	TRBV11-2	TRBJ2-5	NA	NA
TGTGCCTGGAGTGTACGAGGGGCCAGTTTTAACACTGAAGCTTTCTTT	CAWSVRGASFNTEAFF	TRBV30	TRBJ1-1	NA	NA
TGTGCCAGCAGACGGGGGATTCACAGCTATGGCTACACCTTC	CASRRGIHSYGYTF	TRBV27	TRBJ1-2	NA	NA
TGTGCCTGGAGTGTAGATAGCAATCAGCCCCAGCATTTT	CAWSVDSNQPQHF	TRBV30	TRBJ1-5	NA	few
TGTGCCAGCAGTTGGGCTAATTCGGACAATGAGCAGTTCTTC	CASSWANSDNEQFF	TRBV6-5	TRBJ2-1	NA	once
TGCGCCAGCAGCCAAGATGGGGGCGGGGGGAGCACAGATACGCAGTATTTT	CASSQDGGGGSTDTQYF	TRBV4-3	TRBJ2-3	TRBD2	few
TGTGCCAGTAGTATAGCCGGGGACAGTAGCACAGATACGCAGTATTTT	CASSIAGDSSTDTQYF	TRBV19	TRBJ2-3	TRBD1	NA
TGTGCCAGCTATAAGCTGGGGGGGGCGATCACCTACGAGCAGTACTTC	CASYKLGGAITYEQYF	TRBV27	TRBJ2-7	NA	NA
TGTGCCAGCTCACCCCCCGGAAACTATGGCTACACCTTC	CASSPPGNYGYTF	TRBV18	TRBJ1-2	NA	NA
TGTGCCAGCAGCCCGACGAATAGGGGGCGCACCGGGGAGCTGTTTTTT	CASSPTNRGRTGELFF	TRBV7-3	TRBJ2-2	TRBD1	NA
TGTGCCAGCAGTAACTACGGACAGGGTAGAAATGAAAAACTGTTTTTT	CASSNYGQGRNEKLFF	TRBV6-5	TRBJ1-4	TRBD1	NA
TGTGCCAGCAGCCCCGGGACTTTAGAGACCCAGTACTTC	CASSPGTLETQYF	TRBV7-2	TRBJ2-5	NA	NA
TGCGCCAGCAGCTTGGAGGCGGGAGTCCCCTACAATGAGCAGTTCTTC	CASSLEAGVPYNEQFF	TRBV5-1	TRBJ2-1	TRBD2	NA
TGTGCCAGCAGTGAATACGGGATCACTGAAGCTTTCTTT	CASSEYGITEAFF	TRBV6-1	TRBJ1-1	NA	NA
TGTGCCAGCTCACCGAACCTTGGGAACACTGAAGCTTTCTTT	CASSPNLGNTEAFF	TRBV18	TRBJ1-1	NA	few
TGTGCCAGTAGGGATTTGAACACTGAAGCTTTCTTT	CASRDLNTEAFF	TRBV19	TRBJ1-1	NA	NA
TGTGCCAGCAGCCGGGGGGCTTCCGAAGGAAACTATGGCTACACCTTC	CASSRGASEGNYGYTF	TRBV7-2	TRBJ1-2	NA	NA
TGTGCCAGCAGCCATAGCGGGGAGCAGTACTTC	CASSHSGEQYF	TRBV6-5	TRBJ2-7	TRBD2	NA
TGTGCAAGTCGCTCAGGCGGGGAGTCCACAGATACGCAGTATTTT	CASRSGGESTDTQYF	TRBV12-2	TRBJ2-3	NA	NA
TGTGCCAGCAGTCCGATGGGAGGCGGGAACACTGAAGCTTTCTTT	CASSPMGGGNTEAFF	TRBV28	TRBJ1-1	NA	NA
TGTGCCAGCAGCCAGCAGAAGGGTTGGGGAGGCTCTGGAAACACCATATATTTT	CASSQQKGWGGSGNTIYF	TRBV4-2	TRBJ1-3	NA	NA
TGTGCCAGCTCACCGGGCGGGGGGGCGCCCAATGAGCAGTTCTTC	CASSPGGGAPNEQFF	TRBV18	TRBJ2-1	TRBD2	NA
TGTGCCAGTAAGACCACAGGGTGGTCTGGGGCCAACGTCCTGACTTTC	CASKTTGWSGANVLTF	TRBV19	TRBJ2-6	NA	NA
TGCAGCGTTGAAACTACAGGACAGGGGGCCGGGGAGCTGTTTTTT	CSVETTGQGAGELFF	TRBV29-1	TRBJ2-2	TRBD1	few
TGTGCCAGCAGTGATAGCGAGCTTACTAATCAGTACTTC	CASSDSELTNQYF	TRBV6-1	TRBJ2-4	NA	NA
TGTGCCAGCAGTGAAGCCACGAAGGGTTCTGGAAACACCATATATTTT	CASSEATKGSGNTIYF	TRBV6-1	TRBJ1-3	NA	few
TGCGCCAGCAGCCCCTGGGACAGGAACACTGAAGCTTTCTTT	CASSPWDRNTEAFF	TRBV4-3	TRBJ1-1	TRBD1	once
TGTGCCAGCAGTGACCTAGCGGTCTACGAGCAGTACTTC	CASSDLAVYEQYF	TRBV6-1	TRBJ2-7	TRBD2	NA
TGTGCCAGCAGCGGGACAGGTAATGAGCAGTTCTTC	CASSGTGNEQFF	TRBV11-3	TRBJ2-1	TRBD1	once
TGTGCCGGGTCCGGGACAGGGCGCTCTGGGGCCAACGTCCTGACTTTC	CAGSGTGRSGANVLTF	TRBV19	TRBJ2-6	TRBD1	NA
TGTGCCAGCAGCTTGCGGGGGAACAATCAGCCCCAGCATTTT	CASSLRGNNQPQHF	TRBV5-6	TRBJ1-5	NA	NA